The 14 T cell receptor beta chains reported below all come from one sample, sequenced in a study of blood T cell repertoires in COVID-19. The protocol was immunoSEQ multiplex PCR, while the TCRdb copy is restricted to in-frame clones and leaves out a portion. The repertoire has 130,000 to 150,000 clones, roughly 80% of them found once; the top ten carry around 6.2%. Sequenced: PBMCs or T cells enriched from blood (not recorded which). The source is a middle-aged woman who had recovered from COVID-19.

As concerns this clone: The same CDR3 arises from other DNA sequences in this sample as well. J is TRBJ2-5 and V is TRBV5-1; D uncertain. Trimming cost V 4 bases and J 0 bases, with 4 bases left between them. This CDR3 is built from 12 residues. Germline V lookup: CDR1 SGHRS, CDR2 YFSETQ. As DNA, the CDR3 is TGCGCCAGCAGCCCGGACCAAGAGACCCAGTACTTC. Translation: CASSPDQETQYF.

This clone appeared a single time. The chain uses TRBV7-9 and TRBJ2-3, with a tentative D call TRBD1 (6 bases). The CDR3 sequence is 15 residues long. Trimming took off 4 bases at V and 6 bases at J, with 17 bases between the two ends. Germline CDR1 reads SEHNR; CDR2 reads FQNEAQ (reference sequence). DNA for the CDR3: TGTGCCAGCAGCTCTCGGGACGACAGGCCCGATACGCAGTATTTT. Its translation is CASSSRDDRPDTQYF.

CDR3 nucleotides: TGTGCCAGCAGCCCCGTCGGGGGGGGCGGAAACACCATATATTTT. It translates to CASSPVGGGGNTIYF. The V call is TRBV7-8, the J call TRBJ1-3; a weak D match, TRBD1 (6 bases). V lost 5 bases to trimming and J lost 4 bases, with 15 bases between them. CDR3 length: 15 residues. CDR1 is SGHVS, CDR2 FQNEAQ, per germline.

The CDR3 loop is CAWSVLMGGETQYF. For the CDR3, the DNA is TGTGCCTGGAGTGTACTCATGGGGGGAGAGACCCAGTACTTC. The V and J genes are TRBV30 and TRBJ2-5, with a tentative D call TRBD2 (6 bases). Per the germline V gene, CDR1 is GTSNPN and CDR2 is SVGIG (reference sequence). The CDR3 runs 14 residues. With 0 bases removed from V and 4 bases from J, the gap between germline ends came to 12 bases.

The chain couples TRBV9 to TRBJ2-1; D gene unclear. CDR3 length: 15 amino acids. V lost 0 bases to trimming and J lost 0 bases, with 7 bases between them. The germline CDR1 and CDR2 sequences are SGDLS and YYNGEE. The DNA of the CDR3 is TGTGCCAGCAGCGTAGCTCCCAGCTCCTACAATGAGCAGTTCTTC. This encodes CASSVAPSSYNEQFF.

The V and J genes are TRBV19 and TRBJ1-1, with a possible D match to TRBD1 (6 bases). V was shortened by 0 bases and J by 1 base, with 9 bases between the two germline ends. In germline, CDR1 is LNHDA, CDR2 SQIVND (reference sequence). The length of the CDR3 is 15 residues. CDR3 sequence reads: CASSIDAGANTEAFF. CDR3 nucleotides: TGTGCCAGTAGTATAGACGCAGGGGCGAACACTGAAGCTTTCTTT.

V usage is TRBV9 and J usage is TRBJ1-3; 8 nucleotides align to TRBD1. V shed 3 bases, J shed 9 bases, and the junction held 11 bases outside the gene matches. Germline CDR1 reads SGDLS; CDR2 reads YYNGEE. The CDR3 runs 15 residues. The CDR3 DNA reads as TGTGCCAGCAGCGGAGCCCCTGACAGGGGTGGCACCATATATTTT. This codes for CASSGAPDRGGTIYF.

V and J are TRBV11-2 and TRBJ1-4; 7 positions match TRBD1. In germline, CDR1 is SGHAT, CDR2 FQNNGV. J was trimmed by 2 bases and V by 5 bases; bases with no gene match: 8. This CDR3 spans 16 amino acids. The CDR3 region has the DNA TGTGCCAGCAGCCAAATATTCAGGGGGACTAATGAAAAACTGTTTTTT. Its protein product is CASSQIFRGTNEKLFF.

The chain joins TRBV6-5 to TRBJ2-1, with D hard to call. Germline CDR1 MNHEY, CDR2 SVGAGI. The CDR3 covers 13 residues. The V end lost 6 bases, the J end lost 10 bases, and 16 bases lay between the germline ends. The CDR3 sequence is CASSHSSRLEQFF. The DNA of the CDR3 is TGTGCCAGCAGCCACTCAAGCCGACTGGAGCAGTTCTTC.

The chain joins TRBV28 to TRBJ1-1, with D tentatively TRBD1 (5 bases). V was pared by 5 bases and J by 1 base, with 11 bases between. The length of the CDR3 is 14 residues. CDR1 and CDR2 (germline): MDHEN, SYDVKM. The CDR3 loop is CASSNQGGNTEAFF. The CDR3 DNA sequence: TGTGCCAGCAGTAACCAGGGAGGGAACACTGAAGCTTTCTTT.

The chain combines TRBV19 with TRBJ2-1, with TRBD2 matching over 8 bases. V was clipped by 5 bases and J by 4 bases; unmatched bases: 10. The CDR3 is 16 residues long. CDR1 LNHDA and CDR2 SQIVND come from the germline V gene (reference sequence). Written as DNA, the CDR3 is TGTGCCAGTAGTTCTCACGGGAGGGCGGAATACAATGAGCAGTTCTTC. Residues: CASSSHGRAEYNEQFF.

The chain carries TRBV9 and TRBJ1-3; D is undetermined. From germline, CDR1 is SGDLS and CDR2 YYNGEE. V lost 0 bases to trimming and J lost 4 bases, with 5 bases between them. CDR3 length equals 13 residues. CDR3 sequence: CASSVGEGNTIYF. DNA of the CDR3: TGTGCCAGCAGCGTAGGAGAAGGAAACACCATATATTTT.

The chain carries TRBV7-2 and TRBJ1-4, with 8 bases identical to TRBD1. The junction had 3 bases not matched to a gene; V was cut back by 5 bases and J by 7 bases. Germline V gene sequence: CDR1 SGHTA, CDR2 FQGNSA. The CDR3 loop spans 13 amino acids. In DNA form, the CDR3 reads TGTGCCAGCAGCCCGGGACAGGTTGAAAAACTGTTTTTT. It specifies CASSPGQVEKLFF.

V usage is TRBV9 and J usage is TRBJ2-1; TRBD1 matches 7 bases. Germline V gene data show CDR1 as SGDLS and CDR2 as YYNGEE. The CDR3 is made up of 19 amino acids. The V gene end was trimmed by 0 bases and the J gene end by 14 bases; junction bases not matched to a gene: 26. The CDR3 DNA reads TGTGCCAGCAGCGTAGGCTTTTCGCCTTCAACACCGACAGGGTTAGGTAAGTTCTTC. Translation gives CASSVGFSPSTPTGLGKFF.